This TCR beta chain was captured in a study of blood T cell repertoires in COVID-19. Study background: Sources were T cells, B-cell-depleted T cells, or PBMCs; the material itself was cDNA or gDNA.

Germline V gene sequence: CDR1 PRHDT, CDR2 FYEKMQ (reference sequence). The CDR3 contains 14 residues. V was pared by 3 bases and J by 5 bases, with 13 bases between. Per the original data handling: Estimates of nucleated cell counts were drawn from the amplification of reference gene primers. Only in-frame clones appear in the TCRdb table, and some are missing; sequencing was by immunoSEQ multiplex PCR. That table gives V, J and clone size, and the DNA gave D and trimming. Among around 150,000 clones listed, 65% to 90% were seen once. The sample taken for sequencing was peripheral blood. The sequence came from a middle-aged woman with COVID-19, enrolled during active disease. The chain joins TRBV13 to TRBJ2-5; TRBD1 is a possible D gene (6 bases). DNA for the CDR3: TGTGCCAGCAGCTTGACAGGTCGGTTGGAGACCCAGTACTTC. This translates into CASSLTGRLETQYF.